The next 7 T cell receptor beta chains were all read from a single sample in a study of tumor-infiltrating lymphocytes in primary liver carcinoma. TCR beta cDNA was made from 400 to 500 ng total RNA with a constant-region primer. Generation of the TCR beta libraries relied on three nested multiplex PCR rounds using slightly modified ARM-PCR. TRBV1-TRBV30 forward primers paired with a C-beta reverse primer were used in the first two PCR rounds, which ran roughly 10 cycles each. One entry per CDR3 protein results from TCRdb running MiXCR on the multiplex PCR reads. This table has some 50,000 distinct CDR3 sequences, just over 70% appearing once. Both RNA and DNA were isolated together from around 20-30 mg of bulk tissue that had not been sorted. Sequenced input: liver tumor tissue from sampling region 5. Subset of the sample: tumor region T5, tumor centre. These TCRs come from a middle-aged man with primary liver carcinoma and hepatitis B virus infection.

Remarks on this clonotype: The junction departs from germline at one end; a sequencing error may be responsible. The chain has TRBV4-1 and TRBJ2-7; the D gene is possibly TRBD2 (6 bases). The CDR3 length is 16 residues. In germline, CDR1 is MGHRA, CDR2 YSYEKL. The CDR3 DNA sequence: TGTGCCAGCAGCCGAGATTTTAGCGGAAGCTCCTACGAGCAGAACTTC. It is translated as CASSRDFSGSSYEQNF.

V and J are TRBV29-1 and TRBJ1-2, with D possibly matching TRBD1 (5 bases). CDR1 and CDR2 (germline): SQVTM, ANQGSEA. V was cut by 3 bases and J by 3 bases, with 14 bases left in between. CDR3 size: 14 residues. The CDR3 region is CSVEDMGSDYGYTF. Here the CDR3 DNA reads TGCAGCGTTGAGGACATGGGGAGCGACTATGGCTACACCTTC.

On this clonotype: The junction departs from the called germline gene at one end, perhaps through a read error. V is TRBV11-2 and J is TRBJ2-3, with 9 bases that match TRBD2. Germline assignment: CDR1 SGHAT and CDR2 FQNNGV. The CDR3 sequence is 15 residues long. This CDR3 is CASSFGAGGFDTQYF. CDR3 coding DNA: TGTGCCAGTAGCTTCGGTGCGGGAGGGTTTGATACGCAGTATTTT.

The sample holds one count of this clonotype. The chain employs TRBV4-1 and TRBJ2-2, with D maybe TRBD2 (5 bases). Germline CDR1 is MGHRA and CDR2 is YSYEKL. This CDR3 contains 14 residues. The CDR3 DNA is TGCGCTAGCGACCAAGCTCTGAACACCGGGGAGCTGTTTTTT. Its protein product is CASDQALNTGELFF.

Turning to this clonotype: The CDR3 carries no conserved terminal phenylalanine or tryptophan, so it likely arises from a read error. The CDR3 spells CASSPHRLSYEQYL. The CDR3 DNA is TGTGCCAGCAGTCCTCACAGGTTATCCTATGAGCAGTACCTC. The V gene is TRBV12-3 or TRBV12-4, the J gene TRBJ2-7, with a possible D match to TRBD1 (5 bases). This CDR3 comprises 14 residues.

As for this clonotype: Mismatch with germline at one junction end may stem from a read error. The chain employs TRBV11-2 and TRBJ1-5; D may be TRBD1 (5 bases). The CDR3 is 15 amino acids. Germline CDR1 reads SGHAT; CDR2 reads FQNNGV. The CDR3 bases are TGTGTCAGCAGCTTAGTCGGAGGGTGGGGCCAGCCCCAGCATTTT. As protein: CVSSLVGGWGQPQHF.

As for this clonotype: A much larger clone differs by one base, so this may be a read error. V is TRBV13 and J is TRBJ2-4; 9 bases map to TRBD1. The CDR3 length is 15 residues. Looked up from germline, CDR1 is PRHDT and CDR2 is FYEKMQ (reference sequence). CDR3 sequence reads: CASSNDRGGKNTQYF. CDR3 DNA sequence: TGTGCCAGCAGCAACGACAGGGGGGGCAAAAACACTCAGTACTTC.